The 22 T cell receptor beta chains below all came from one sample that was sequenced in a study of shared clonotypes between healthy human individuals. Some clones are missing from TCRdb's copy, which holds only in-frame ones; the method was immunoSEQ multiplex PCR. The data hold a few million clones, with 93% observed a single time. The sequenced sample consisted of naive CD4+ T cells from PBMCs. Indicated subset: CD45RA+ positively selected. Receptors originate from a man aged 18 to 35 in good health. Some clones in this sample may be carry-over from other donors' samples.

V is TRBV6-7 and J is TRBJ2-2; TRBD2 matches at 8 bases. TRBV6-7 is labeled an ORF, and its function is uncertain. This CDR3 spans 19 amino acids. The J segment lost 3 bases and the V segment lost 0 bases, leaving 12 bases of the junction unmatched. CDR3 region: CASSYSRVGRDRDTGELFF. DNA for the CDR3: TGTGCCAGCAGTTACTCGAGAGTCGGGAGGGATCGGGACACCGGGGAGCTGTTTTTT.

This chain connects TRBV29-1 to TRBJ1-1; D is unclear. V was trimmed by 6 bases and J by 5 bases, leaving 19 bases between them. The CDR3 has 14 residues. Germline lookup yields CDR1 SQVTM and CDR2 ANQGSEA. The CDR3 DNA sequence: TGCAGCGTGTCTCCGCGCCTCGGGTGGACTGAAGCTTTCTTT. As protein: CSVSPRLGWTEAFF. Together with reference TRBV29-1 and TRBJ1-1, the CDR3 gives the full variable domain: SAVISQKPSRDICQRGTSLTIQCQVDSQVTMMFWYRQQPGQSLTLIATANQGSEATYESGFVIDKFPISRPNLTFSTLTVSNMSPEDSSIYLCSVSPRLGWTEAFFGQGTRLTVV.

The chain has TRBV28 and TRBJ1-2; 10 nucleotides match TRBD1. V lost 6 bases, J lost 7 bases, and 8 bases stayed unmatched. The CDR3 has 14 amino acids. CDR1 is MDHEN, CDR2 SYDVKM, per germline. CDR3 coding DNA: TGTGCCAGCAGACCCCCGACAGGGGGCCTTGGCTACACCTTC. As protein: CASRPPTGGLGYTF.

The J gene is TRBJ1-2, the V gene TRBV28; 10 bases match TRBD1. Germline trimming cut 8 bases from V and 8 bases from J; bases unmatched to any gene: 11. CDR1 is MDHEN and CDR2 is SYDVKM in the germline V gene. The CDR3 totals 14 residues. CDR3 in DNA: TGTGCCAGCTTGATCGGGGGGACAGGGGACGGCTACACCTTC. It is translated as CASLIGGTGDGYTF.

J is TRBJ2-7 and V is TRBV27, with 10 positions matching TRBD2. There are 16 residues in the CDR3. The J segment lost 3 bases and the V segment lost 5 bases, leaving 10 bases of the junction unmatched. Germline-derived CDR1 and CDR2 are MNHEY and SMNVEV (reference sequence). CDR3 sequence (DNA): TGTGCCAGCAGTCTCTACGGGACTAGCGCTTACTACGAGCAGTACTTC. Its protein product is CASSLYGTSAYYEQYF.

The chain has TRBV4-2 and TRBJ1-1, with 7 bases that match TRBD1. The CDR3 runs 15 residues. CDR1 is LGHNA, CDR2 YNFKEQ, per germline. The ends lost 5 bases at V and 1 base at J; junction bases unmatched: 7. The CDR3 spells CASSTRDRPNTEAFF. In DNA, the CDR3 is TGTGCCAGCAGCACCCGGGACAGACCGAACACTGAAGCTTTCTTT.

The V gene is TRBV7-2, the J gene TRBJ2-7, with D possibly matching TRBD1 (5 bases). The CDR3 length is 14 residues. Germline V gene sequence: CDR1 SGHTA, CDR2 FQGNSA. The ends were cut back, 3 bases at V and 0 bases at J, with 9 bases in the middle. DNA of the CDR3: TGTGCCAGCAGCTTTACAGGCCGCTCCTACGAGCAGTACTTC. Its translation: CASSFTGRSYEQYF.

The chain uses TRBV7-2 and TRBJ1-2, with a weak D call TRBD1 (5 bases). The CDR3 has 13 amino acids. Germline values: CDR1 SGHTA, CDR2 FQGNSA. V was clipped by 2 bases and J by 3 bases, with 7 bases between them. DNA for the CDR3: TGTGCCAGCAGCTTAAGGGACGACTATGGCTACACCTTC. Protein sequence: CASSLRDDYGYTF.

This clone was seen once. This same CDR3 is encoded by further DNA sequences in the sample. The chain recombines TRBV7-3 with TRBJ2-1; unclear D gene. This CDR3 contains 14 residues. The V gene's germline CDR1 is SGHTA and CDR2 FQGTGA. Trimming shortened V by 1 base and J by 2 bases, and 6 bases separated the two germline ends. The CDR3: CASSLSGAYNEQFF. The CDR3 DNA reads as TGTGCCAGCAGCTTAAGCGGAGCCTACAATGAGCAGTTCTTC.

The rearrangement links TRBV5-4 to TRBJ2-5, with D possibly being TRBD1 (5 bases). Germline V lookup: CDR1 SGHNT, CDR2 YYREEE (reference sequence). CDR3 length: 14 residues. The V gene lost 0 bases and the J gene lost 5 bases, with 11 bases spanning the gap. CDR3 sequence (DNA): TGTGCCAGCAGCTTGGATCTGGGGCGGGAGACCCAGTACTTC. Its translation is CASSLDLGRETQYF.

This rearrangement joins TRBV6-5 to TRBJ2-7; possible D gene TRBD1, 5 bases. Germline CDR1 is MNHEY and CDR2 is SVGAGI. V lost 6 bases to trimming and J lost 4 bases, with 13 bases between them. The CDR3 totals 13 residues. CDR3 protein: CASSFLDSYEQYF. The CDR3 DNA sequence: TGTGCCAGCAGCTTCTTAGACAGTTACGAGCAGTACTTC.

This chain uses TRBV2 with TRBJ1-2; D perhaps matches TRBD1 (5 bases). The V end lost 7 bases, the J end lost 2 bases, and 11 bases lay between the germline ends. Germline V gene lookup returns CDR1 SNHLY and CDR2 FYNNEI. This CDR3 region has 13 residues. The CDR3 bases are TGTGCCAGCACCCAGGGCGGAAACTATGGCTACACCTTC. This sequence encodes CASTQGGNYGYTF.

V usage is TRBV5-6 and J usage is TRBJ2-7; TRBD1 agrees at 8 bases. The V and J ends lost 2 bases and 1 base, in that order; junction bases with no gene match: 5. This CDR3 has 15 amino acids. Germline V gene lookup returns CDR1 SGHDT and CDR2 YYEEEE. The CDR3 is CASSLGQGKSYEQYF. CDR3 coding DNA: TGTGCCAGCAGCTTAGGACAGGGAAAATCCTACGAGCAGTACTTC. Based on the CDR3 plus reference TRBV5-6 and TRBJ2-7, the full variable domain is DAGVTQSPTHLIKTRGQQVTLRCSPKSGHDTVSWYQQALGQGPQFIFQYYEEEERQRGNFPDRFSGHQFPNYSSELNVNALLLGDSALYLCASSLGQGKSYEQYFGPGTRLTVT.

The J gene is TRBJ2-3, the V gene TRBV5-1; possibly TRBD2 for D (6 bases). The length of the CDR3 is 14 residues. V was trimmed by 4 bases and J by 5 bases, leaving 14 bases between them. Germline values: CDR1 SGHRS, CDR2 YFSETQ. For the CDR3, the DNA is TGCGCCAGCAGCGCGTCGGGAGTAGTAGATACGCAGTATTTT. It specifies CASSASGVVDTQYF.

CDR3 coding DNA: TGTGCCAGCTCATCCTCCACAGGGAGCACCGGGGAGCTGTTTTTT. Translated, it gives CASSSSTGSTGELFF. V usage is TRBV18 and J usage is TRBJ2-2; TRBD1 is a possible D gene (6 bases). V was clipped by 5 bases and J by 4 bases, with 14 bases between them. This CDR3 region has 15 residues. The germline CDR1 and CDR2 sequences are KGHSH and LQKENI.

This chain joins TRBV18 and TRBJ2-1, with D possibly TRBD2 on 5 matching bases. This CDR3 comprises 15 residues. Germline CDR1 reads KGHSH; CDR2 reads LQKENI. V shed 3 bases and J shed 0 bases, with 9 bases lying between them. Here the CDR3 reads CASSPPEGSYNEQFF. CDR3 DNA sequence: TGTGCCAGCTCACCCCCCGAGGGCTCCTACAATGAGCAGTTCTTC.

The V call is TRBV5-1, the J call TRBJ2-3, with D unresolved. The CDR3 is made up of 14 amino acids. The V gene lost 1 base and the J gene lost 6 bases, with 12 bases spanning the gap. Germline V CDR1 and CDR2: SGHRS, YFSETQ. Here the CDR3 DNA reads TGCGCCAGCAGCTTGATGACCGTTACGGATACGCAGTATTTT. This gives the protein CASSLMTVTDTQYF.

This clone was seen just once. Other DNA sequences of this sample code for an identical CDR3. CDR3 DNA: TGTGCCAGCTCACCGAATCGGAACACTGAAGCTTTCTTT. This translates into CASSPNRNTEAFF. The chain uses TRBV18 and TRBJ1-1; D gene uncertain. The CDR3 length is 13 residues. V shed 3 bases and J shed 1 base, with 6 bases lying between them. Germline CDR1 is KGHSH and CDR2 is LQKENI.

The CDR3 loop reads CASRNRGIEKLFF. The CDR3 DNA reads as TGTGCCAGCAGGAACAGGGGTATTGAAAAACTGTTTTTT. The chain joins TRBV2 to TRBJ1-4; 7 bases are a match to TRBD1. V lost 6 bases, J lost 7 bases, and 5 bases stayed unmatched. CDR1 is SNHLY and CDR2 is FYNNEI in the germline V gene. The CDR3 is made up of 13 amino acids.

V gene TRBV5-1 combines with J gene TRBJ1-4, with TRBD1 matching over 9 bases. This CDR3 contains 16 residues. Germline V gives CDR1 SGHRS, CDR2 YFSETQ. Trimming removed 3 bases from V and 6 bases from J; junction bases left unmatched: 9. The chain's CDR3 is CASSWGQGSYDEKLFF. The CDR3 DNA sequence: TGCGCCAGCAGCTGGGGACAGGGTAGTTACGATGAAAAACTGTTTTTT.

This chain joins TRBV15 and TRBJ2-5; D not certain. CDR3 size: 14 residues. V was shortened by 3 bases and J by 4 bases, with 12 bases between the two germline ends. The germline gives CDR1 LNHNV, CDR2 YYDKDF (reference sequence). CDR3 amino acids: CATSSHPPPETQYF. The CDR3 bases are TGTGCCACCAGCAGCCACCCACCACCAGAGACCCAGTACTTC. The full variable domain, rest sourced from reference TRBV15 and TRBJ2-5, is DAMVIQNPRYQVTQFGKPVTLSCSQTLNHNVMYWYQQKSSQAPKLLFHYYDKDFNNEADTPDNFQSRRPNTSFCFLDIRSPGLGDTAMYLCATSSHPPPETQYFGPGTRLLVL.

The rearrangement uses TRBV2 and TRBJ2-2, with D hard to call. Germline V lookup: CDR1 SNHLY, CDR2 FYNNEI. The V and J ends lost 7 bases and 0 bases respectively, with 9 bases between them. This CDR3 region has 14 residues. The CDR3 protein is CASTAGPNTGELFF. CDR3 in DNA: TGTGCCAGCACCGCAGGACCGAACACCGGGGAGCTGTTTTTT.